The clone carrying this T cell receptor beta chain has only a few counts. The antigen is unknown. The sample is drawn from a study of T cells in Graves' hyperthyroidism and ophthalmopathy. Study-level findings and limits: Blood held most thyroid clonotypes expanded above 0.001 frequency.

Regions amplified from RNA transcripts were the TCR beta CDR3 regions. HTBI primers were the set used in a first-round RT-PCR of the TCR CDR3. Each CDR3 protein is one row after TCRdb ran MiXCR on the multiplex PCR reads. The profile shows 350,000 or so distinct CDR3 sequences, about a sixth of them singletons. Losses at the gene ends were 0 bases for V and 7 bases for J; bases not matched to a gene: 2. The CDR3 covers 14 residues. CDR1 is SGHRS and CDR2 is YFSETQ in the germline V gene. The chain carries TRBV5-1 and TRBJ2-1; 9 bases are a match to TRBD1. The sequenced material came from blood. This sequence originates from a woman aged 40 to 49 with Graves' ophthalmopathy. CDR3 nucleotide sequence: TGCGCCAGCAGCTTGGGACAGGGGGGGAATGAGCAGTTCTTC. Its translation: CASSLGQGGNEQFF.